These 22 T cell receptor beta chains share one sample of origin, sequenced in a study of cytomegalovirus exposure and HLA in healthy donors. Primers included in the PCR were 60 Vbeta and 13 Jbeta primers. Assay used: immunoSEQ multiplex PCR; TCRdb lists only in-frame clones, some missing. The data contain 85,000 to 120,000 clones, about 75% of them singletons. The sample was PBMCs. These receptors all stem from a man in his forties in good health and CMV-seronegative.

The gene calls are TRBV6-1 and TRBJ2-5, with 11 bases identical to TRBD1. The CDR3 spans 13 residues. Germline CDR1 is MNHNS and CDR2 is SASEGT. V gave up 6 bases and J gave up 4 bases; unmatched junction bases: 1. CDR3 DNA sequence: TGTGCCAGCAGGGACAGGGGGCTAGAGACCCAGTACTTC. This encodes CASRDRGLETQYF.

As DNA, the CDR3 is TGTGCCAGCAGCTTAGGGTATAGCGGGGACCACAATGAGCAGTTCTTC. It codes for CASSLGYSGDHNEQFF. The chain couples TRBV7-2 to TRBJ2-1; TRBD2 matches at 8 bases. Germline values: CDR1 SGHTA, CDR2 FQGNSA. With 1 base clipped from V and 5 bases from J, the junction kept 7 bases outside the gene matches. This CDR3 spans 16 amino acids.

The V call is TRBV7-9, the J call TRBJ1-4; TRBD1 matches at 9 bases. The CDR3 has 16 residues. V gave up 5 bases and J gave up 8 bases; unmatched junction bases: 12. The germline CDR1 and CDR2 sequences are SEHNR and FQNEAQ (reference sequence). CDR3 DNA: TGTGCCAGCAGCGAAAATTTGGGACAGGGATCAGAAAAACTGTTTTTT. Its translation is CASSENLGQGSEKLFF. Supplemented by reference TRBV7-9 and TRBJ1-4, the full variable domain reads DTGVSQNPRHKITKRGQNVTFRCDPISEHNRLYWYRQTLGQGPEFLTYFQNEAQLEKSRLLSDRFSAERPKGSFSTLEIQRTEQGDSAMYLCASSENLGQGSEKLFFGSGTQLSVL.

CDR3 nucleotide sequence: TGTGCCAGCACCTCCCAAGAGACCCAGTACTTC. Its protein product is CASTSQETQYF. The V call is TRBV2, the J call TRBJ2-5; the D is unclear. CDR1 SNHLY and CDR2 FYNNEI come from the germline V gene. The CDR3 contains 11 residues. V was trimmed by 7 bases and J by 1 base, leaving 4 bases between them.

Details on this clone: The same CDR3 also results from other DNA sequences found in this sample. The chain couples TRBV7-9 to TRBJ1-6, with D possibly matching TRBD1 (6 bases). V shed 5 bases and J shed 8 bases, with 13 bases lying between them. Germline V gene lookup returns CDR1 SEHNR and CDR2 FQNEAQ (reference sequence). There are 14 residues in the CDR3. CDR3 nucleotide sequence: TGTGCCAGCAGCCCAGGACAGCAGGATTCACCCCTCCACTTT. Its protein is CASSPGQQDSPLHF.

This clone was found once. The chain couples TRBV5-8 to TRBJ2-2; the match to TRBD2 covers 9 bases. The CDR3 extends over 14 amino acids. Losses at the gene ends were 6 bases for V and 9 bases for J; bases not matched to a gene: 9. The V gene's germline CDR1 is SGHTS and CDR2 YDEGEE. For the CDR3, the DNA is TGTGCCAGCACCCTAGCGGGGATGGGCCGGGAGCTGTTTTTT. It is translated as CASTLAGMGRELFF.

CDR3 region: CASRTGPGQATQYF. The CDR3 DNA follows: TGTGCCAGCAGAACAGGGCCGGGGCAGGCTACGCAGTATTTT. This chain links TRBV6-6 with TRBJ2-3; possibly TRBD1 for D (6 bases). Germline V CDR1 and CDR2: MNHNY, SVGAGI (reference sequence). Trimming removed 6 bases at V and 8 bases at J, with 18 bases between. The CDR3 consists of 14 residues.

The V call is TRBV27, the J call TRBJ1-6; D is unclear. The CDR3 is 15 amino acids. CDR1 and CDR2 (germline): MNHEY, SMNVEV (reference sequence). Trimming shortened V by 0 bases and J by 9 bases, and 12 bases separated the two germline ends. CDR3 protein: CASSLSKGGISPLHF. CDR3 DNA: TGTGCCAGCAGTTTATCGAAGGGAGGGATTTCACCCCTCCACTTT.

This sequence joins TRBV7-8 and TRBJ2-7; D may be TRBD1 (5 bases). CDR1 is SGHVS and CDR2 is FQNEAQ in the germline V gene. The length of the CDR3 is 14 residues. Between the trimmed V and J ends, which lost 1 base and 3 bases, there was a span of 10 bases. CDR3 coding DNA: TGTGCCAGCAGCTTAGTAGGGGTCGGCTACGAGCAGTACTTC. It yields the protein CASSLVGVGYEQYF.

The V and J genes are TRBV9 and TRBJ1-4; 11 nucleotides agree with TRBD1. The CDR3 spans 16 residues. J was trimmed by 1 base and V by 5 bases; bases with no gene match: 4. Per the germline V gene, CDR1 is SGDLS and CDR2 is YYNGEE. CDR3 sequence: CASSRTGGGTNEKLFF. The DNA for the CDR3 is TGTGCCAGCAGTCGGACAGGGGGCGGAACTAATGAAAAACTGTTTTTT.

This clone was counted a few times. J is TRBJ2-1 and V is TRBV27; 8 nucleotides align to TRBD2. The V gene's germline CDR1 is MNHEY and CDR2 SMNVEV (reference sequence). Trimming removed 4 bases from V and 2 bases from J; junction bases left unmatched: 4. The CDR3 is 15 residues long. CDR3 amino acids: CASSWGLVAYNEQFF. Written as DNA, the CDR3 is TGTGCCAGCAGTTGGGGACTAGTTGCCTACAATGAGCAGTTCTTC.

The chain recombines TRBV11-2 with TRBJ2-5, with 9 nucleotides matching TRBD1. The length of the CDR3 is 15 residues. After removal of 5 bases from V and 4 bases from J, the junction contained 8 bases not matched to a gene. CDR1 is SGHAT, CDR2 FQNNGV, per germline. The CDR3 DNA sequence: TGTGCCAGCAGCCGATACAGGGGGCGCGGAGAGACCCAGTACTTC. Its protein is CASSRYRGRGETQYF.

This clone was detected once. Mismatch with germline at one junction end may stem from a read error. V usage is TRBV29-1 and J usage is TRBJ2-3; 12 nucleotides line up with TRBD1. Germline CDR1 reads SQVTM; CDR2 reads ANQGSEA. The CDR3 is 16 amino acids. The CDR3 sequence is CSVEDGGTGGTDTQYF. CDR3 DNA sequence: TGCAGCGTTGAAGACGGTGGGACAGGGGGCACGGATACGCAGTATTTT.

The gene calls are TRBV7-9 and TRBJ2-7, with D possibly matching TRBD2 (6 bases). CDR1 and CDR2 (germline): SEHNR, FQNEAQ (reference sequence). With 7 bases removed from V and 3 bases from J, the gap between germline ends came to 19 bases. This CDR3 is 15 amino acids long. The DNA of the CDR3 is TGTGCCAGCACCCCCGCGGCAGGGAGGTTCTACGAGCAGTACTTC. Protein sequence: CASTPAAGRFYEQYF.

The chain carries TRBV13 and TRBJ1-1, with a possible D match to TRBD1 (5 bases). The CDR3 covers 16 residues. Germline assignment: CDR1 PRHDT and CDR2 FYEKMQ (reference sequence). The ends were cut back, 1 base at V and 2 bases at J, with 14 bases in the middle. The CDR3 here is CASSLEHRRFNTEAFF. The CDR3 coding sequence is TGTGCCAGCAGCTTAGAACACAGGAGATTTAACACTGAAGCTTTCTTT. The full variable domain, rest sourced from reference TRBV13 and TRBJ1-1, is AAGVIQSPRHLIKEKRETATLKCYPIPRHDTVYWYQQGPGQDPQFLISFYEKMQSDKGSIPDRFSAQQFSDYHSELNMSSLELGDSALYFCASSLEHRRFNTEAFFGQGTRLTVV.

The J gene is TRBJ1-2, the V gene TRBV29-1; maybe TRBD1 (6 bases). In germline, CDR1 is SQVTM, CDR2 ANQGSEA. This CDR3 region has 14 residues. V was trimmed by 5 bases and J by 4 bases, leaving 17 bases between them. The CDR3 coding sequence is TGCAGCGTTCTGGGGGGGGGCGGGATCTATGGCTACACCTTC. Translation: CSVLGGGGIYGYTF.

CDR3 sequence (DNA): TGTGCCAGCAGCTGGTCCGGGACAGGGACCTTAGAGCAGTACTTC. As protein: CASSWSGTGTLEQYF. J is TRBJ2-7 and V is TRBV6-5; 9 bases fit TRBD1. The germline gives CDR1 MNHEY, CDR2 SVGAGI. The CDR3 totals 15 residues. The ends lost 6 bases at V and 7 bases at J; junction bases unmatched: 13.

In DNA form, the CDR3 reads TGTGCCAGCAGCCGGAAAGGGACAAGCAATCAGCCCCAGCATTTT. It encodes CASSRKGTSNQPQHF. The rearrangement links TRBV27 to TRBJ1-5; a possible D gene is TRBD1 (6 bases). The CDR3 has 15 residues. In germline, CDR1 is MNHEY, CDR2 SMNVEV (reference sequence). Between the trimmed V and J ends, which lost 6 bases and 1 base, there was a span of 13 bases.

The chain couples TRBV5-1 to TRBJ2-7; D is possibly TRBD2 (6 bases). From germline, CDR1 is SGHRS and CDR2 YFSETQ. The length of the CDR3 is 13 residues. The V end lost 3 bases, the J end lost 7 bases, and 14 bases lay between the germline ends. The CDR3 nucleotides read TGCGCCAGCAGCTGGGCGGGGTTAAGGGAGCAGTACTTC. It yields the protein CASSWAGLREQYF.

This chain uses TRBV19 with TRBJ2-7, with D possibly being TRBD2 (6 bases). The CDR3 consists of 15 residues. Germline V gives CDR1 LNHDA, CDR2 SQIVND (reference sequence). The V gene lost 3 bases and the J gene lost 3 bases, with 15 bases spanning the gap. This CDR3 is CASSISSAGYYEQYF. The CDR3 DNA reads TGTGCCAGTAGTATCTCCTCGGCGGGGTACTACGAGCAGTACTTC.

J is TRBJ2-7 and V is TRBV5-6; D might be TRBD1 (5 bases). Germline V gives CDR1 SGHDT, CDR2 YYEEEE. The length of the CDR3 is 15 residues. Trimming cost V 1 base and J 7 bases, with 18 bases left between them. CDR3 loop: CASSLSHTLQGEQYF. CDR3 nucleotides: TGTGCCAGCAGCTTGTCGCACACGCTCCAGGGAGAGCAGTACTTC.

There are a few counts of this clone. The gene calls are TRBV15 and TRBJ1-1, with unresolved D. Germline values: CDR1 LNHNV, CDR2 YYDKDF (reference sequence). V gave up 0 bases and J gave up 2 bases, with 4 bases separating them. The CDR3 is 13 amino acids. Here the CDR3 DNA reads TGTGCCACCAGCAGAGATTATAACACTGAAGCTTTCTTT. Protein: CATSRDYNTEAFF.